The rows below give T cell receptor beta chains drawn from one sample of a study of graft-versus-host responses after intestinal transplantation. These receptors' antigens are unknown. The method was immunoSEQ multiplex PCR; TCRdb's version includes in-frame clones alone and lacks a portion of them. This table has roughly 120,000 clones, 85% to 95% appearing once. The sequencing here drew on unstimulated CD8+ T cells sorted from spleen or lymph node cells, taken before intestinal transplant. Every receptor here comes from a human donor who received an intestinal transplant. The CDR3 runs from the conserved cysteine through the conserved F or W. A D gene is named only where the DNA matches it firmly. Not every row has a clone size; where given, it reads once, few, many or a size class.

d_call j_call v_call clone_size cdr3_aa cdr3_nt
. TRBJ2-1 TRBV27 . CASRPVLLTGGEREDFF TGTGCCAGCAGGCCTGTCTTACTTACAGGGGGCGAGCGGGAGGATTTCTTC
. TRBJ2-7 TRBV11-2 . CATNEQYF TGTGCCACCAACGAGCAGTACTTC
TRBD2 TRBJ2-7 TRBV28 . CASSAVGGGHSSYEQYF TGTGCCAGCAGCGCCGTCGGGGGAGGGCATAGCTCCTACGAGCAGTACTTC
. TRBJ2-5 TRBV28 . CASSFRLYQETQYF TGTGCCAGCAGTTTTCGTCTATACCAAGAGACCCAGTACTTC
. TRBJ2-1 TRBV6-5 . CASSYSGEGNEQFF TGTGCCAGCAGTTACTCTGGAGAGGGCAATGAGCAGTTCTTC
TRBD2 TRBJ2-7 TRBV15 . CATSRGTSGRYEQYF TGTGCCACCAGCAGGGGGACTAGCGGGAGGTACGAGCAGTACTTC
TRBD2 TRBJ2-1 TRBV9 . CASSARLADEQFF TGTGCCAGCAGCGCCAGACTAGCGGATGAGCAGTTCTTC
TRBD2 TRBJ2-7 TRBV7-9 . CATRLEAGGEQYF TGTGCCACTCGTCTTGAGGCGGGAGGAGAGCAGTACTTC
. TRBJ2-7 TRBV7-6 . CASSLDHGSAYEQYF TGTGCCAGCAGCCTCGATCACGGGAGCGCGTACGAGCAGTACTTC
. TRBJ2-2 TRBV7-9 . CASRYIAEANTGELFF TGTGCCAGCAGATATATAGCGGAGGCGAACACCGGGGAGCTGTTTTTT
. TRBJ2-7 TRBV7-9 . CASSLTGAEQYF TGTGCCAGCAGCTTAACTGGGGCCGAGCAGTACTTC
. TRBJ2-7 TRBV4-3 . CASSQANGYEQYF TGCGCCAGCAGCCAAGCAAACGGGTACGAGCAGTACTTC
. TRBJ2-1 TRBV30 . CAWSHRWGENNEQFF TGTGCCTGGAGCCACCGGTGGGGGGAGAACAATGAGCAGTTCTTC
. TRBJ2-7 TRBV27 . CASSPKAGPYEQYF TGTGCCAGCAGCCCAAAAGCGGGTCCCTACGAGCAGTACTTC
TRBD2 TRBJ2-1 TRBV2 few CASSLLAGVYNEQFF TGTGCCAGCAGTCTTCTAGCGGGGGTCTACAATGAGCAGTTCTTC
TRBD2 TRBJ2-1 TRBV28 . CASSLYGLAVFEQFF TGTGCCAGCAGTTTATACGGACTAGCGGTCTTCGAGCAGTTCTTC
TRBD1 TRBJ1-4 TRBV7-9 . CASSLTGGWEKLFF TGTGCCAGCAGCCTGACAGGGGGATGGGAAAAACTGTTTTTT
TRBD1 TRBJ2-7 TRBV5-8 . CASSSGQGMGYEQYF TGTGCCAGCAGCTCGGGACAGGGGATGGGCTACGAGCAGTACTTC
. TRBJ2-3 TRBV7-7 once CASSLRGGPIFTDTQYF TGTGCCAGCAGCTTAAGAGGCGGGCCGATCTTCACAGATACGCAGTATTTT
TRBD2 TRBJ2-1 TRBV5-1 once CASSLGLVGNEQFF TGCGCCAGCAGCTTAGGACTAGTCGGGAATGAGCAGTTCTTC
. TRBJ2-2 TRBV28 . CASRSPRYTGELFF TGTGCCAGCAGAAGTCCCAGATACACCGGGGAGCTGTTTTTT
TRBD1 TRBJ2-7 TRBV18 . CASSPPTGTGAYEQYF TGTGCCAGCTCACCACCGACCGGGACAGGGGCTTACGAGCAGTACTTC
TRBD2 TRBJ2-7 TRBV27 . CASSLTSGPAYEQYF TGTGCCAGCAGTTTAACTAGCGGGCCCGCCTATGAGCAGTACTTC
TRBD1 TRBJ2-7 TRBV19 . CASKQGAGEQYF TGTGCCAGTAAACAGGGGGCAGGAGAGCAGTACTTC
TRBD1 TRBJ2-7 TRBV7-2 once CASSLVRQGVFYEQYF TGTGCCAGCAGCTTAGTGCGACAGGGGGTTTTTTACGAGCAGTACTTC
. TRBJ2-7 TRBV4-2 . CASSQDLGSLYEQYF TGTGCCAGCAGCCAAGATTTGGGCTCCCTATACGAGCAGTACTTC
TRBD1 TRBJ2-7 TRBV28 . CASSPTFGQGAYEQYF TGTGCCAGCAGCCCAACCTTCGGACAGGGGGCCTACGAGCAGTACTTC
. TRBJ1-2 TRBV5-8 . CASSLGYYGYTF TGTGCCAGCAGCTTGGGGTACTATGGCTACACCTTC
TRBD2 TRBJ2-7 TRBV28 . CASSFTSGGPYEQYF TGTGCCAGCAGTTTTACTAGCGGGGGACCCTACGAGCAGTACTTC
. TRBJ1-5 TRBV2 . CASTFQDSNQPQHF TGTGCCAGCACCTTCCAGGATAGCAATCAGCCCCAGCATTTT
. TRBJ2-7 TRBV19 . CASSIYGGHYEQYF TGTGCCAGTAGTATTTACGGGGGCCACTACGAGCAGTACTTC